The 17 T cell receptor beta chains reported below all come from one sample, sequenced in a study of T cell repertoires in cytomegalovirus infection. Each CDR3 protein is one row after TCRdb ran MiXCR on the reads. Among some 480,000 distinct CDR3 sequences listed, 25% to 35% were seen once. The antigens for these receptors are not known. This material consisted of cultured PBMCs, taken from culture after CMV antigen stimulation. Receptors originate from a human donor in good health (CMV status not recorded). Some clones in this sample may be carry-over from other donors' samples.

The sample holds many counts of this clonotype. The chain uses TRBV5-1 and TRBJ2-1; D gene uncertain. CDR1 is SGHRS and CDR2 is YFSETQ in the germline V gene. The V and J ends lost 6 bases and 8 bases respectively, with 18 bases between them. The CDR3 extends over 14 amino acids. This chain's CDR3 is CASTLRQRLDEQFF. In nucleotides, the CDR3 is TGCGCCAGCACCCTCCGCCAACGTCTCGATGAGCAGTTCTTC.

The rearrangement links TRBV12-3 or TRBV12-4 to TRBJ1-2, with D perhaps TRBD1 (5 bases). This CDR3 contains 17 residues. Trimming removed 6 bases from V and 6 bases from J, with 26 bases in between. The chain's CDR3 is CASSPITGFGGVHGYTF. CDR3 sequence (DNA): TGTGCCAGCAGCCCCATAACAGGATTTGGAGGGGTACATGGCTACACCTTC.

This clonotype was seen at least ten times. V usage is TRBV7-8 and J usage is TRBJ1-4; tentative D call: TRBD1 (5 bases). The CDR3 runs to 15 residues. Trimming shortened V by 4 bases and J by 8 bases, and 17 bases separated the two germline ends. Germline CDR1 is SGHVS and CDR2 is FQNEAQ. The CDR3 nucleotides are TGTGCCAGCAGCTCCACCAGGGTTCGACGGGAAAAACTGTTTTTT. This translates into CASSSTRVRREKLFF.

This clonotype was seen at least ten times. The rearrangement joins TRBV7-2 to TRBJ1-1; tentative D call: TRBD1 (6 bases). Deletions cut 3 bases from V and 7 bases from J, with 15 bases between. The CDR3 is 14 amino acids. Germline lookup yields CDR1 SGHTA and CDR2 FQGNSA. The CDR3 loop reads CASSLVGGGVEAFF. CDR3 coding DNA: TGTGCCAGCAGCTTGGTCGGGGGCGGTGTTGAAGCTTTCTTT.

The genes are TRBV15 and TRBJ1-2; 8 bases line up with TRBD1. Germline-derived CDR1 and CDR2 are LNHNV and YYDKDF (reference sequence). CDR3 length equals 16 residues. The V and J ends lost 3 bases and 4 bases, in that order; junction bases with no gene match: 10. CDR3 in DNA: TGTGCCACCAGCAGTGACCCGACAGGGGATTTCTATGGCTACACCTTC. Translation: CATSSDPTGDFYGYTF.

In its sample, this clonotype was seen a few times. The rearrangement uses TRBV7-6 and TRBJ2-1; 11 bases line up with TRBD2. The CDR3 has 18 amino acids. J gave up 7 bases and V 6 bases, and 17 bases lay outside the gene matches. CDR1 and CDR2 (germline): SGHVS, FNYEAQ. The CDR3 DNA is TGTGCCAGCAGTTACTTACCCCTCTCGACTAGCGGGATGAATGAGCAGTTCTTC. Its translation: CASSYLPLSTSGMNEQFF.

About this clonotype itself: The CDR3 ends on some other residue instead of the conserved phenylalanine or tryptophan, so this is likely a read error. CDR3 nucleotide sequence: TGTGCCAGTAGTACTCCGGGACCCACTTCCAATGAGCAGTTCTGC. Translation: CASSTPGPTSNEQFC. The gene calls are TRBV19 and TRBJ2-1; TRBD1 or TRBD2 may be the D gene (5 bases each). Trimming shortened V by 4 bases and J by 6 bases, and 16 bases separated the two germline ends. Germline V CDR1 and CDR2: LNHDA, SQIVND (reference sequence). This CDR3 is 15 amino acids long.

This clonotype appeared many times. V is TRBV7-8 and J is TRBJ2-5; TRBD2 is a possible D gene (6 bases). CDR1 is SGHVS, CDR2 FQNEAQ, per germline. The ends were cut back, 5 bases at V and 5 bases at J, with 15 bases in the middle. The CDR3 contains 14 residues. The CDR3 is CASSEGGTSETQYF. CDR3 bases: TGTGCCAGCAGCGAAGGCGGGACGTCTGAGACCCAGTACTTC.

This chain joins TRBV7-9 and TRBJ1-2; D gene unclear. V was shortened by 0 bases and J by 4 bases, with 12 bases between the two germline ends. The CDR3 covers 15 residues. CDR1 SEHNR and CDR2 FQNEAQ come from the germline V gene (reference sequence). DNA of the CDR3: TGTGCCAGCAGCTTAGCACCAGGAAATGGCTATGGCTACACCTTC. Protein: CASSLAPGNGYGYTF.

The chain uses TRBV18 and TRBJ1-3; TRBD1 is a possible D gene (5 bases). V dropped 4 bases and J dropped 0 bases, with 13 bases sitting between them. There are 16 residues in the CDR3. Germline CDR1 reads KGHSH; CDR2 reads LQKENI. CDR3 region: CASSLNRDYSGNTIYF. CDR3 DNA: TGTGCCAGCTCACTAAACCGGGACTACTCTGGAAACACCATATATTTT.

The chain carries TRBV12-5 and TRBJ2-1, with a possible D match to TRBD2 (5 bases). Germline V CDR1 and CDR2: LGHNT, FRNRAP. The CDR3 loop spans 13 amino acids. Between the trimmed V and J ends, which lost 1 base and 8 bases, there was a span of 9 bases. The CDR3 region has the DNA TGTGCTAGTGGTTTGGGGGAGTGGCATGAGCAGTTCTTC. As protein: CASGLGEWHEQFF. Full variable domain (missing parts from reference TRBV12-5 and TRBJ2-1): DARVTQTPRHKVTEMGQEVTMRCQPILGHNTVFWYRQTMMQGLELLAYFRNRAPLDDSGMPKDRFSAEMPDATLATLKIQPSEPRDSAVYFCASGLGEWHEQFFGPGTRLTVL.

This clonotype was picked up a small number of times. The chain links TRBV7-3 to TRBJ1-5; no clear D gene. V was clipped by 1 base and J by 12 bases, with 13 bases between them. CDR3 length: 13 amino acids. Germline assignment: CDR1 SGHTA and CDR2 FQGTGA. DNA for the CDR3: TGTGCCAGCAGCTTAAATTTTGGGCAGGACCAGCATTTT. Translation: CASSLNFGQDQHF. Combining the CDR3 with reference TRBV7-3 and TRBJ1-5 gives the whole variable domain GAGVSQTPSNKVTEKGKYVELRCDPISGHTALYWYRQSLGQGPEFLIYFQGTGAADDSGLPNDRFFAVRPEGSVSTLKIQRTERGDSAVYLCASSLNFGQDQHFGDGTRLSIL.

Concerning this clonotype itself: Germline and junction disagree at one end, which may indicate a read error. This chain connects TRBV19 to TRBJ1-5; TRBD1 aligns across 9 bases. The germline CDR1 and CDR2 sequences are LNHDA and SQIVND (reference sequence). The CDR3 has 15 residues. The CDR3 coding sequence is TGTGCCAGTAGTATTCGGAGACAGGGGGTTCAGCCCCGGCATTTT. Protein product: CASSIRRQGVQPRHF.

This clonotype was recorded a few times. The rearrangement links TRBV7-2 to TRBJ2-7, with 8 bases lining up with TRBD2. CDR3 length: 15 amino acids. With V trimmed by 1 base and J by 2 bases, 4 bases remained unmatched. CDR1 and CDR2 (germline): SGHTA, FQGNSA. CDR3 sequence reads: CASSLGPSGPYEQYV. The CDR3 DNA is TGTGCCAGCAGCTTAGGGCCTAGCGGGCCCTACGAGCAGTACGTC.

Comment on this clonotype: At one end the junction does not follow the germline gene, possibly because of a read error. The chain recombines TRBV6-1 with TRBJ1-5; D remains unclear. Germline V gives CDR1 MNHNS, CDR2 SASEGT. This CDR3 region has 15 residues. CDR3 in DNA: TGTGCCAGCCGTGAATCTTCAGAGAACAATCAGCCCCAGCATTTT. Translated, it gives CASRESSENNQPQHF.

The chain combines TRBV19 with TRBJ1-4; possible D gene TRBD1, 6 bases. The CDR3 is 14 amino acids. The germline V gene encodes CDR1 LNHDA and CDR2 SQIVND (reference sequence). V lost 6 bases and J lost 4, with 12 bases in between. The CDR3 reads CASSGRGGNEKLFF. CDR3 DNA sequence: TGTGCCAGTAGCGGACGAGGGGGTAATGAAAAACTGTTTTTT.

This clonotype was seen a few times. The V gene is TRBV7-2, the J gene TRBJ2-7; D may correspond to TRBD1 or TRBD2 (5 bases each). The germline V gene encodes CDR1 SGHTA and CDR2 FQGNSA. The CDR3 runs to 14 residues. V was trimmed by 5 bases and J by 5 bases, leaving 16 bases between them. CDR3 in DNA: TGTGCCAGCAGCGAGCAGGGAGTGGTGGACGAGCAGTACTTC. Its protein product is CASSEQGVVDEQYF.